A single sample is the source of the 11 T cell receptor beta chains below, sequenced in a study of T cells after yellow fever vaccination. One entry per CDR3 protein results from TCRdb running MiXCR on the 5' RACE reads. Of more than 50,000 distinct CDR3 sequences listed, 4.5% to 6% are singletons. The material was PBMCs, either bulk or a sorted T-cell subset (CD4+, CD8+, memory, or dextramer-sorted; not recorded which), obtained on the day of the yellow fever booster vaccination. These receptors all stem from a man between 18 and 35 years old who received the YFV17D yellow fever vaccine.

This chain connects TRBV6-8 to TRBJ2-2; TRBD1 is a possible D gene (5 bases). This CDR3 spans 23 amino acids. From germline, CDR1 is MNHGY and CDR2 SAAAGT. V shed 4 bases and J shed 0 bases, with 33 bases lying between them. In nucleotides, the CDR3 is TGTGCCAGCAGTTCACCGGACACTTATACCGTACGAACCCCCCCTACGAACACCGGGGAGCTGTTTTTT. Its protein product is CASSSPDTYTVRTPPTNTGELFF.

In its sample, this clonotype was seen many times. The J gene is TRBJ1-2, the V gene TRBV6-5; D is unresolved. CDR3 size: 13 residues. Trimming removed 3 bases at V and 4 bases at J, with 9 bases between. In germline, CDR1 is MNHEY, CDR2 SVGAGI. The CDR3 DNA reads TGTGCCAGCAGTTATGGGGTTAGCTATGGCTACACCTTC. This codes for CASSYGVSYGYTF.

The table lists this clonotype with many counts. V and J are TRBV11-2 and TRBJ1-1; weak D call: TRBD1 (5 bases). The CDR3 runs to 16 residues. Germline CDR1 SGHAT, CDR2 FQNNGV. Trimming removed 6 bases at V and 3 bases at J, with 20 bases between. Written as DNA, the CDR3 is TGTGCCAGCAGGCCCGGGGCAACAAGAAGGTACACTGAAGCTTTCTTT. Translation gives CASRPGATRRYTEAFF.

In this sample, this clonotype turned up many times. The chain is built from TRBV6-6 and TRBJ1-1; D is perhaps TRBD1 (5 bases). The CDR3 covers 14 residues. V shed 2 bases and J shed 5 bases, with 12 bases lying between them. Germline CDR1 MNHNY, CDR2 SVGAGI (reference sequence). CDR3 nucleotides: TGTGCCAGCAGTTACGCGTCGGGGGATACTGAAGCTTTCTTT. Amino acid sequence: CASSYASGDTEAFF.

Many counts were recorded for this clonotype. This chain uses TRBV4-1 with TRBJ2-5; a possible D gene is TRBD2 (6 bases). V was trimmed by 0 bases and J by 2 bases, leaving 10 bases between them. The CDR3 sequence is 15 residues long. Per the germline V gene, CDR1 is MGHRA and CDR2 is YSYEKL. The CDR3: CASSQDGDLQETQYF. The CDR3 DNA reads as TGCGCCAGCAGCCAAGATGGGGACTTACAAGAGACCCAGTACTTC.

V and J are TRBV5-6 and TRBJ1-5; D is unresolved. The CDR3 is 12 residues long. The germline gives CDR1 SGHDT, CDR2 YYEEEE. V was clipped by 4 bases and J by 9 bases, with 11 bases between them. DNA for the CDR3: TGTGCCAGCAGCCGTTTGTACGGGCCCCAGCATTTT. Encoded protein: CASSRLYGPQHF.

This clonotype came up many times. V is TRBV4-1 and J is TRBJ2-1; D not certain. V lost 4 bases to trimming and J lost 6 bases, with 4 bases between them. There are 11 residues in the CDR3. Germline V CDR1 and CDR2: MGHRA, YSYEKL. In DNA, the CDR3 is TGCGCCAGCAGCCGTGGCAATGAGCAGTTCTTC. Protein product: CASSRGNEQFF.

This clonotype was counted ten times or more. This sequence joins TRBV5-1 and TRBJ2-7; D gene ambiguous. Looked up from germline, CDR1 is SGHRS and CDR2 is YFSETQ. The V gene lost 4 bases and the J gene lost 4 bases, with 6 bases spanning the gap. The CDR3 consists of 11 residues. CDR3 coding DNA: TGCGCCAGCAGCATGCGGTACGAGCAGTACGTC. It is translated as CASSMRYEQYV.

In this sample, this clonotype turned up many times. The rearrangement joins TRBV27 to TRBJ1-2; the D gene is possibly TRBD1 (5 bases). Trimming pared 6 bases from V and 5 bases from J, leaving 10 bases between. This CDR3 has 12 residues. Germline-derived CDR1 and CDR2 are MNHEY and SMNVEV (reference sequence). In DNA, the CDR3 is TGTGCCAGCAGCACGGGGGGGTATGGCTACACCTTC. Amino acids: CASSTGGYGYTF.

This clonotype was seen at least ten times. The chain joins TRBV5-1 to TRBJ2-7, with unresolved D. The germline V gene encodes CDR1 SGHRS and CDR2 YFSETQ. This CDR3 is 11 amino acids long. Trimming took 0 bases from V and 6 from J, leaving 4 bases between them. Here the CDR3 reads CASSLASEQYF. The DNA of the CDR3 is TGCGCCAGCAGCTTGGCTTCCGAGCAGTACTTC.

This clonotype came up many times. The chain uses TRBV4-1 and TRBJ2-2; tentatively, D is TRBD1 (6 bases). This CDR3 has 16 residues. Looked up from germline, CDR1 is MGHRA and CDR2 is YSYEKL. With 1 base removed from V and 2 bases from J, the gap between germline ends came to 11 bases. CDR3 amino acids: CASSQVGDINTGELFF. CDR3 DNA: TGCGCCAGCAGCCAAGTAGGGGACATTAACACCGGGGAGCTGTTTTTT.